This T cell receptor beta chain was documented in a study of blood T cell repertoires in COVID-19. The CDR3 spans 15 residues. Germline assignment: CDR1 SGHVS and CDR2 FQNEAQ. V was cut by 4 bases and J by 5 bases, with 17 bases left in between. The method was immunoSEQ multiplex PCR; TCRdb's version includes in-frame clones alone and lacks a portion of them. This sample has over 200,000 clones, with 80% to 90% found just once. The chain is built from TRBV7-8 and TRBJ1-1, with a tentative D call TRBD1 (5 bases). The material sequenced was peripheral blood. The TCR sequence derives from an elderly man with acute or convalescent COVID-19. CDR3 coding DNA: TGTGCCAGCAGCTGGGGGGGGAGGGTAGGAACTGAAGCTTTCTTT. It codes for CASSWGGRVGTEAFF.